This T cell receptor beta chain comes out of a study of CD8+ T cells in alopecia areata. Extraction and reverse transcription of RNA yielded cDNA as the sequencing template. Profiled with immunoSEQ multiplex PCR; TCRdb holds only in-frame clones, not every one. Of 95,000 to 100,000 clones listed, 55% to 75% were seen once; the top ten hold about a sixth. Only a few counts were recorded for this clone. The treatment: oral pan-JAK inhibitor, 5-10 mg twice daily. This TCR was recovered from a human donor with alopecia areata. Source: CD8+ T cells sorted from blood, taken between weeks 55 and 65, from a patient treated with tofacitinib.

The CDR3 DNA reads TGCAGCGTTGACGATACTGGCACTGAAGCTTTCTTT. Its translation is CSVDDTGTEAFF. This chain joins TRBV29-1 and TRBJ1-1, with D hard to call. The CDR3 has 12 amino acids. V gave up 3 bases and J gave up 4 bases, with 9 bases separating them. Germline V gene sequence: CDR1 SQVTM, CDR2 ANQGSEA. Filled out from reference TRBV29-1 and TRBJ1-1, the complete variable domain reads SAVISQKPSRDICQRGTSLTIQCQVDSQVTMMFWYRQQPGQSLTLIATANQGSEATYESGFVIDKFPISRPNLTFSTLTVSNMSPEDSSIYLCSVDDTGTEAFFGQGTRLTVV.